These T cell receptor beta chains were read from a single sample in a study of OX40 agonist ivuxolimab in advanced cancers. Assay: immunoSEQ multiplex PCR; the TCRdb copy retains only in-frame clones and omits some. The sample lists roughly 61,000 clones; approximately 86% were seen once. The material was CD4+ or CD8+ T cells sorted from blood, obtained in a trial of the OX40 agonist ivuxolimab. These receptors originate from an adult with an advanced solid tumor such as melanoma, head and neck, liver or kidney cancer. The CDR3 runs from the conserved cysteine through the conserved F or W. D genes are given only for firm matches. Size tells how often a clone was seen (once, few, many) or the class of an expanded clone, and some rows leave it out.

clone size | J gene | D gene | V gene | CDR3 DNA | CDR3 protein
NA | TRBJ2-2 | NA | TRBV30 | TGTGCCTGGACTGGATTTTTAGGGAAGGGCACCGGGGAGCTGTTTTTT | CAWTGFLGKGTGELFF
NA | TRBJ2-7 | TRBD2 | TRBV30 | TGTGCCTGGAGTGTATGGGCGGGAGGGTCCTACGAGCAGTACTTC | CAWSVWAGGSYEQYF
NA | TRBJ1-6 | NA | TRBV18 | TGTGCCAGCGCCCCGGGGGGTAATTCACCCCTCCACTTT | CASAPGGNSPLHF
NA | TRBJ1-2 | NA | TRBV5-6 | TGTGCCAGCAGCTTGGGTGGGGGCCCAGGAGGCTACACCTTC | CASSLGGGPGGYTF
NA | TRBJ1-1 | NA | TRBV9 | TGTGCCAGCAGCCCGGACAGCAGGAACACTGAAGCTTTCTTT | CASSPDSRNTEAFF
NA | TRBJ1-1 | NA | TRBV9 | TGTGCCAGCAGCGTTGACCCCCGATGGGACACTGAAGCTTTCTTT | CASSVDPRWDTEAFF
few | TRBJ2-1 | NA | TRBV4-1 | TGCGCCAGCAGCCCCGACCCAACTACGGATGAGCAGTTCTTC | CASSPDPTTDEQFF
NA | TRBJ2-2 | TRBD1 | TRBV7-6 | TGTGCCAGCAGCTCCGTCGAGACAGGGTGGTCCGGGGAGCTGTTTTTT | CASSSVETGWSGELFF
once | TRBJ2-6 | NA | TRBV6-6 | TGTGCCATCGCCTCTGGGGCCAACGTCCTGACTTTC | CAIASGANVLTF
NA | TRBJ2-7 | NA | TRBV19 | TGTGCCAGTAGTATAGATCACTCTAGCGACTACGAGCAGTACTTC | CASSIDHSSDYEQYF
NA | TRBJ2-7 | TRBD1 | TRBV5-1 | TGCGCCAGCAGCTTGGGTCTCCCTCAGGGGGCCCACGAGCAGTACTTC | CASSLGLPQGAHEQYF
NA | TRBJ2-3 | TRBD2 | TRBV5-1 | TGCGCCAGCAGCTCCGGACTAGCGGGGCGCACAGATACGCAGTATTTT | CASSSGLAGRTDTQYF
NA | TRBJ2-7 | NA | TRBV6-5 | TGTGCCAGCAGCAAATCGCAGGGCTACGAGCAGTACTTC | CASSKSQGYEQYF
NA | TRBJ1-1 | NA | TRBV19 | TGTGCCAGTATCCAGGACGGGAACACTGAAGCTTTCTTT | CASIQDGNTEAFF
NA | TRBJ2-3 | NA | TRBV21-1 | TGTGCCAGCAGCAATACGACTAGCGGGACTATCACAGATACGCAGTATTTT | CASSNTTSGTITDTQYF
NA | TRBJ2-7 | NA | TRBV7-2 | TGTGCCAGCAGCTTAGCCCGCCCTCCCTACGAGCAGTACTTC | CASSLARPPYEQYF
NA | TRBJ2-7 | TRBD1 | TRBV18 | TGTGCCAGCTCACAGCCAGACAGGGGAAGAAACGAGCAGTACTTC | CASSQPDRGRNEQYF
NA | TRBJ1-3 | TRBD1 | TRBV6-6 | TGTGCCAGCAGGGGACAGGGTACCGGAAACACCATATATTTT | CASRGQGTGNTIYF
NA | TRBJ2-1 | TRBD2 | TRBV7-7 | TGTGCCAGCAGCTTAGAAATCGGGACTAGCGGGAGATGGAACAATGAGCAGTTCTTC | CASSLEIGTSGRWNNEQFF
few | TRBJ1-1 | TRBD1 | TRBV6-1 | TGTGCCAGCAATCCCAGGGGGCAAGGAAACACTGAAGCTTTCTTT | CASNPRGQGNTEAFF
NA | TRBJ2-5 | NA | TRBV18 | TGTGCCAGCTCACCCTACGAAGAGACCCAGTACTTC | CASSPYEETQYF
once | TRBJ2-7 | NA | TRBV21-1 | TGTGCCAGCAGCCCCTATTACGAGCAGTACTTC | CASSPYYEQYF
once | TRBJ1-4 | NA | TRBV7-9 | TGTGCCAGCAGTTCGGGACCAGCAACTAATGAAAAACTGTTTTTT | CASSSGPATNEKLFF
NA | TRBJ1-1 | NA | TRBV6-5 | TGTGCCAGCAGTTACTCTCGGGGAGGGACTGAAGCTTTCTTT | CASSYSRGGTEAFF
NA | TRBJ1-1 | NA | TRBV6-5 | TGTGCCAGCAGAATTAAGGAGGGAACTGAAGCTTTCTTT | CASRIKEGTEAFF
NA | TRBJ2-7 | NA | TRBV5-1 | TGCGCCAGCAGCCCCGAGGGGGGGTTTGCCTACGAGCAGTACTTC | CASSPEGGFAYEQYF
NA | TRBJ1-1 | NA | TRBV28 | TGTGCCAGCAGTCTTGCAGGGGTGACTGAAGCTTTCTTT | CASSLAGVTEAFF
NA | TRBJ2-1 | TRBD2 | TRBV9 | TGTGCCAGCAGCGTAGGACTAGCGGGGGGTGAGCAGTTCTTC | CASSVGLAGGEQFF
once | TRBJ1-2 | TRBD1 | TRBV30 | TGTGCCTGGAGTACTGAGACAGGGATGGGGGGCTACACCTTC | CAWSTETGMGGYTF
NA | TRBJ2-5 | NA | TRBV2 | TGTGCCAGCAGTCCCAAGACGGTGAGGGGAGAGACCCAGTACTTC | CASSPKTVRGETQYF
NA | TRBJ2-2 | NA | TRBV18 | TGTGCCAGCTCACCAGGACTGAACACCGGGGAGCTGTTTTTT | CASSPGLNTGELFF
NA | TRBJ1-5 | NA | TRBV4-1 | TGCGCCAGCAGCCATCTAGTGGGAGGGAGCAATCAGCCCCAGCATTTT | CASSHLVGGSNQPQHF
NA | TRBJ2-5 | NA | TRBV7-9 | TGTGCCAGCAGCTTAGAGGGGGGCAAGACCCAGTACTTC | CASSLEGGKTQYF
NA | TRBJ2-1 | TRBD2 | TRBV14 | TGTGCCAGCAGTCAACAGACTAGCTACGAGCAGTTCTTC | CASSQQTSYEQFF
NA | TRBJ2-1 | NA | TRBV7-6 | TGTGCCAGCAGCGGGGCAAATGAGCAGTTCTTC | CASSGANEQFF
NA | TRBJ2-2 | TRBD2 | TRBV7-2 | TGTGCCAGCAGCCCCCAACCTCGGGGGGGCGTCGGGGAGCTGTTTTTT | CASSPQPRGGVGELFF
NA | TRBJ2-1 | TRBD1 | TRBV2 | TGTGCCAGCAGTGAATGGACCCAGGGGGATGAGCAGTTCTTC | CASSEWTQGDEQFF
NA | TRBJ1-1 | NA | TRBV5-1 | TGCGCCAGCAGCTGGGGGCAGGGGAACACTGAAGCTTTCTTT | CASSWGQGNTEAFF
once | TRBJ1-2 | TRBD1 | TRBV5-1 | TGCGCCAGCAGCTTTGACAGGGCGATCTATGGCTACACCTTC | CASSFDRAIYGYTF
NA | TRBJ1-1 | NA | TRBV28 | TGTGCCAGCAGTTCTGGGGGGGCGCCCACTGAAGCTTTCTTT | CASSSGGAPTEAFF
NA | TRBJ2-7 | NA | TRBV7-9 | TGTGCCAGCAGCACGAGGGACGAGCAGTACTTC | CASSTRDEQYF
NA | TRBJ1-1 | TRBD1 | TRBV5-1 | TGCGCCAGCAGCTTGCTCATAGGGCAGGGGGGTAGGGACACTGAAGCTTTCTTT | CASSLLIGQGGRDTEAFF
NA | TRBJ1-4 | NA | TRBV30 | TGTGCCTGGAGAAGAAGAGAAAAACTGTTTTTT | CAWRRREKLFF
NA | TRBJ2-7 | TRBD1 | TRBV7-2 | TGTGCCAGCAGGCTCGGGACAGGGGGCTACGAGCAGTACTTC | CASRLGTGGYEQYF
NA | TRBJ1-6 | TRBD1 | TRBV30 | TGTGCCTGGGACCGGGACAGGGGTGATTCACCCCTCCACTTT | CAWDRDRGDSPLHF
once | TRBJ1-5 | NA | TRBV28 | TGTGCCAGCAGAGGGGACGGAAATCAGCCCCAGCATTTT | CASRGDGNQPQHF
NA | TRBJ2-3 | TRBD2 | TRBV4-3 | TGCGCCAGCAGCCAAGGATTAGCGACTAGCGGGGGGAGTCCCTATACGCAGTATTTT | CASSQGLATSGGSPYTQYF
NA | TRBJ1-1 | TRBD1 | TRBV7-2 | TGTGCCAGCAGCAGGCCGGGACAGAGAAACACTGAAGCTTTCTTT | CASSRPGQRNTEAFF
once | TRBJ2-7 | TRBD1 | TRBV28 | TGTGCCAGCAGCTTTGGACAGGCCTACGAGCAGTACTTC | CASSFGQAYEQYF
NA | TRBJ2-2 | NA | TRBV6-5 | TGTGCCAGCAGTAGAGCTCTAATGTCCGGGGAGCTGTTTTTT | CASSRALMSGELFF
NA | TRBJ1-2 | NA | TRBV5-5 | TGTGCCAGCAGCCCGGACAGAAAACTTGGCTACACCTTC | CASSPDRKLGYTF
NA | TRBJ1-1 | NA | TRBV7-6 | TGTGCCAGCAGCTTAGAAGAGGGCAGGCGGGCTTTCTTT | CASSLEEGRRAFF
NA | TRBJ1-3 | NA | TRBV18 | TGTGCCAGCTCACCGGCCAGCAGAAACACCATATATTTT | CASSPASRNTIYF
NA | TRBJ1-5 | NA | TRBV19 | TGTGCCACCGACACGGGGACGGGATTAAGCAATCAGCCCCAGCATTTT | CATDTGTGLSNQPQHF
once | TRBJ2-5 | NA | TRBV2 | TGTGCCAGCAGTGAAAGGGGAGAGACCCAGTACTTC | CASSERGETQYF
NA | TRBJ2-5 | TRBD1 | TRBV4-3 | TGCGCCAGCAGCCAAGCTCCGGGACAGGGGGCTGAGACCCAGTACTTC | CASSQAPGQGAETQYF
NA | TRBJ2-5 | NA | TRBV7-2 | TGTGCCAGCAGCTTAGGGATTGTAGAGACCCAGTACTTC | CASSLGIVETQYF
NA | TRBJ2-3 | NA | TRBV27 | TGTGCCAGCAGTTCCCAGCGGACCACAGATACGCAGTATTTT | CASSSQRTTDTQYF
NA | TRBJ2-1 | NA | TRBV27 | TGTGCCAGCAGCATGCGGGGCTCCTACAATGAGCAGTTCTTC | CASSMRGSYNEQFF